This is a list of T cell receptor beta chains from one sample in a study of T cells in Graves' hyperthyroidism and ophthalmopathy. TCRdb itself ran the multiplex PCR reads through MiXCR, one entry per CDR3 protein. The data show 600,000 to 700,000 distinct CDR3 sequences, with approximately 14% seen just once and roughly 4.5% held by the top ten. The specimen sequenced was blood. The receptors derive from a woman in her forties with Graves' ophthalmopathy. CDR3s include the opening cysteine and the closing phenylalanine or tryptophan. Fields, in order: V gene, CDR3 length, J gene, D gene, clone size, CDR3 protein, CDR3 DNA. The D gene is left open where the match is weak. Size is omitted from some rows. Given values are once, few, many or a class for expanded clones.

TRBV29-1	14	TRBJ2-5	NA	NA	CSVGVGQLGETQYF	TGCAGCGTTGGGGTTGGGCAGCTTGGAGAGACCCAGTACTTC
TRBV12-3/TRBV12-4	13	TRBJ1-1	NA	NA	CASRASTPTEAFF	TGTGCCAGTCGGGCCTCGACGCCCACTGAAGCTTTCTTT
TRBV11-2	14	TRBJ2-7	TRBD2	NA	CASSVGTSGDEQYF	TGTGCCAGCAGCGTCGGGACTAGCGGGGACGAGCAGTACTTC
TRBV4-1	14	TRBJ2-7	NA	many	CASSQTSTTYEQYF	TGCGCCAGCAGCCAAACGTCTACCACCTACGAGCAGTACTTC
TRBV12-3/TRBV12-4	14	TRBJ1-1	NA	many	CASKKSGVGTEAFF	TGTGCCAGCAAAAAATCGGGGGTTGGCACTGAAGCTTTCTTT
TRBV12-3/TRBV12-4	13	TRBJ2-7	NA	many	CASSIGVAYEQYF	TGTGCCAGCAGCATCGGAGTAGCCTACGAGCAGTACTTC
TRBV20-1	15	TRBJ2-7	TRBD1	NA	CSARGPNRGSHEQYF	TGCAGTGCTAGGGGCCCAAACAGGGGGTCCCACGAGCAGTACTTC
TRBV7-2	11	TRBJ1-3	TRBD1	NA	CASSSRDSQYF	TGTGCCAGCAGCTCCAGGGACAGCCAATATTTT
TRBV12-3/TRBV12-4	15	TRBJ2-5	TRBD2	NA	CASSSSGLDQETQYF	TGTGCCAGCAGTTCGTCGGGACTAGACCAAGAGACCCAGTACTTC
TRBV6-5	14	TRBJ1-1	NA	few	CASSYRQSDTEAFF	TGTGCCAGCAGTTACAGGCAGTCCGACACTGAAGCTTTCTTT